The clone carrying this TCR beta chain was counted a few times. TCR sequencing used cDNA made by reverse transcription of extracted RNA. Sequencing used immunoSEQ multiplex PCR; TCRdb keeps in-frame clones, though not all of them. This sample has 10,000 to 15,000 clones, with 50% to 65% found just once. Peripheral blood and lesional scalp punch biopsies came from alopecia areata patients. The CDR3 runs 17 residues. Between the trimmed V and J ends, which lost 4 bases and 1 base, there was a span of 20 bases. Germline CDR1 and CDR2: SQVTM and ANQGSEA. The data originate from a study of CD8+ T cells in alopecia areata. Looking at the study overall: For 6 to 18 months, tofacitinib was taken, and 6 months off drug followed.

J is TRBJ2-1 and V is TRBV29-1; weak D call: TRBD2 (6 bases). The specimen was skin. The receptor's source is a human donor with alopecia areata. Here the CDR3 DNA reads TGCAGCGTTGTGGGCGGGACGGGTTTTAGGTCCTACAATGAGCAGTTCTTC. It translates to CSVVGGTGFRSYNEQFF.